Shown below are 15 T cell receptor beta chains from a single sample sequenced in a study of T-cell reconstitution after alpha-beta-depleted transplantation in children. Unique molecular identifiers were used in preparing the TCRbeta library. TCRdb re-analysed the PCR reads in MiXCR, keeping a single row per CDR3 protein. This sample has about 200,000 distinct CDR3 sequences, with approximately 7% found just once. The sequences come from PBMCs, collected before TCRalphabeta/CD19-depleted stem cell transplant. Receptors originate from a boy between 2 and 10 years old with acute lymphoblastic leukemia, due to receive a stem cell transplant.

The chain links TRBV11-2 to TRBJ2-5; no reliable D call. With 0 bases removed from V and 4 bases from J, the gap between germline ends came to 12 bases. This CDR3 contains 15 residues. Per germline, CDR1 SGHAT and CDR2 FQNNGV. CDR3 in amino acids: CASSLESPRLETQYF. CDR3 nucleotides: TGTGCCAGCAGCTTAGAATCCCCCCGGCTAGAGACCCAGTACTTC.

This clonotype was observed a few times. The chain uses TRBV7-2 and TRBJ2-7; 10 nucleotides agree with TRBD2. Germline V lookup: CDR1 SGHTA, CDR2 FQGNSA. The CDR3 contains 15 residues. With 2 bases clipped from V and 7 bases from J, the junction kept 8 bases outside the gene matches. CDR3 sequence reads: CASSLRTSGLGEQYF. CDR3 bases: TGTGCCAGCAGCTTACGGACTAGCGGTCTTGGTGAGCAGTACTTC. Full variable domain (rest looked up from reference TRBV7-2 and TRBJ2-7): GAGVSQSPSNKVTEKGKDVELRCDPISGHTALYWYRQSLGQGLEFLIYFQGNSAPDKSGLPSDRFSAERTGGSVSTLTIQRTQQEDSAVYLCASSLRTSGLGEQYFGPGTRLTVT.

The chain joins TRBV7-4 to TRBJ2-7; 12 bases are shared with TRBD2. With V trimmed by 5 bases and J by 6 bases, 11 bases remained unmatched. CDR3 length equals 16 residues. Germline V gene sequence: CDR1 SGHVT, CDR2 SQSDAQ. The DNA for the CDR3 is TGTGCCAGCAGCCCGCTGACTAGCGGGAGAAGCTTCGAGCAGTACTTC. Protein: CASSPLTSGRSFEQYF. Based on the CDR3 plus reference TRBV7-4 and TRBJ2-7, the full variable domain is GAGVSQSPRYKVAKRGRDVALRCDSISGHVTLYWYRQTLGQGSEVLTYSQSDAQRDKSGRPSGRFSAERPERSVSTLKIQRTEQGDSAVYLCASSPLTSGRSFEQYFGPGTRLTVT.

In this sample, this clonotype turned up many times. The rearrangement links TRBV7-9 to TRBJ1-1; unclear D gene. The CDR3 consists of 10 residues. Germline CDR1 and CDR2: SEHNR and FQNEAQ (reference sequence). The V and J ends lost 2 bases and 8 bases respectively, with 3 bases between them. The CDR3 sequence is CASSLQEAFF. CDR3 nucleotide sequence: TGTGCCAGCAGCTTACAGGAAGCTTTCTTT.

This clonotype was detected ten times or more. This chain connects TRBV12-3 or TRBV12-4 to TRBJ2-1; no clear D gene. CDR3 length equals 11 residues. V lost 4 bases, J lost 9 bases, and 7 bases lay in between. The CDR3 region is CASSSLPEQFF. CDR3 sequence (DNA): TGTGCCAGCAGTTCTCTGCCTGAGCAGTTCTTC.

Many counts were recorded for this clonotype. CDR3 sequence: CASSLASGRASTDTQYF. The DNA for the CDR3 is TGTGCCAGCAGCTTAGCTAGCGGGAGGGCTTCCACAGATACGCAGTATTTT. The V and J genes are TRBV7-2 and TRBJ2-3, with 11 bases that match TRBD2. The CDR3 covers 17 residues. V gave up 0 bases and J gave up 2 bases; unmatched junction bases: 4. Germline lookup yields CDR1 SGHTA and CDR2 FQGNSA.

The V gene is TRBV7-4, the J gene TRBJ2-3, with TRBD2 identical over 13 bases. CDR3 length: 17 amino acids. Trimming removed 6 bases from V and 3 bases from J; junction bases left unmatched: 9. Germline V gene sequence: CDR1 SGHVT, CDR2 SQSDAQ. The CDR3 DNA sequence: TGTGCCAGCAGGGGGCGACTAGCGGGGGGTCCGACAGATACGCAGTATTTT. This sequence encodes CASRGRLAGGPTDTQYF.

The V call is TRBV4-3, the J call TRBJ2-7, with 12 bases fitting TRBD2. Germline V CDR1 and CDR2: LGHNA, YSLEER. The CDR3 is made up of 15 amino acids. After removal of 4 bases from V and 3 bases from J, the junction contained 4 bases not matched to a gene. Here the CDR3 DNA reads TGCGCCAGCAGCCTACTAGCGGGGGGAATCTACGAGCAGTACTTC. Translated: CASSLLAGGIYEQYF.

The sample holds many counts of this clonotype. The chain combines TRBV7-2 with TRBJ2-6; D remains ambiguous. Germline CDR1 SGHTA, CDR2 FQGNSA. The CDR3 has 14 amino acids. With 5 bases removed from V and 4 bases from J, the gap between germline ends came to 9 bases. The CDR3 region is CASSPILGANVLTF. Written as DNA, the CDR3 is TGTGCCAGCAGCCCTATATTAGGGGCCAACGTCCTGACTTTC.

This chain connects TRBV10-3 to TRBJ1-5; 7 nucleotides align to TRBD1. After removal of 4 bases from V and 5 bases from J, the junction contained 5 bases not matched to a gene. Germline values: CDR1 ENHRY, CDR2 SYGVKD. This CDR3 contains 14 residues. This CDR3 reads CAISGDREYQPQHF. CDR3 nucleotide sequence: TGTGCCATCAGTGGTGACAGGGAGTATCAGCCCCAGCATTTT.

This clonotype was seen many times. The V and J genes are TRBV27 and TRBJ2-5; maybe TRBD1 (5 bases). Trimming removed 4 bases from V and 4 bases from J, with 22 bases in between. The CDR3 has 17 residues. Germline V gene data show CDR1 as MNHEY and CDR2 as SMNVEV (reference sequence). This CDR3 is CASSSTWVQTVGETQYF. As DNA, the CDR3 is TGTGCCAGCAGTTCGACCTGGGTTCAGACAGTGGGAGAGACCCAGTACTTC.

This clonotype has at least ten counts. V is TRBV10-3 and J is TRBJ2-7, with a tentative D call TRBD1 (5 bases). CDR3 length equals 15 residues. V lost 2 bases and J 5 bases, leaving 16 bases between the germline ends. Germline CDR1 is ENHRY and CDR2 is SYGVKD. The CDR3 loop is CAISELSGALDEQYF. In DNA, the CDR3 is TGTGCCATCAGTGAGCTGTCTGGGGCTCTAGACGAGCAGTACTTC.

The chain joins TRBV6-1 to TRBJ2-5; 9 bases line up with TRBD1. Losses at the gene ends were 2 bases for V and 2 bases for J; bases not matched to a gene: 6. In germline, CDR1 is MNHNS, CDR2 SASEGT. The CDR3 spans 16 residues. In DNA, the CDR3 is TGTGCCAGCAGTGAAATTTGGGACAGGGAACAAGAGACCCAGTACTTC. It specifies CASSEIWDREQETQYF.

The genes are TRBV28 and TRBJ2-7; D may be TRBD1 (5 bases). In germline, CDR1 is MDHEN, CDR2 SYDVKM. V was cut by 8 bases and J by 4 bases, with 15 bases left in between. This CDR3 spans 13 amino acids. The CDR3 DNA is TGTGCCAGCGAAAAAACGACAGCGTACGAGCAGTACTTC. Its protein product is CASEKTTAYEQYF.

This clonotype was seen ten or more times. This chain connects TRBV10-3 to TRBJ2-3, with D possibly being TRBD1 or TRBD2 (5 bases each). There are 13 residues in the CDR3. The germline V gene has CDR1 ENHRY and CDR2 SYGVKD. Between the trimmed V and J ends, which lost 4 bases and 4 bases, there was a span of 9 bases. CDR3 region: CAISVEGPDTQYF. As DNA, the CDR3 is TGTGCCATCAGTGTTGAGGGGCCAGATACGCAGTATTTT.